This paragraph reports one T cell receptor beta chain. The antigen is not known. The data originate from a study of cytomegalovirus exposure and HLA in healthy donors. Germline-derived CDR1 and CDR2 are LNHNV and YYDKDF (reference sequence). This CDR3 region has 13 residues. Trimming pared 0 bases from V and 7 bases from J, leaving 7 bases between. Study-wide results and caveats: In a later analysis, several top co-occurrence clusters appeared linked to parvovirus B19, influenza, CMV and Epstein-Barr virus. Earlier analysis yielded a pattern in which most TCR beta V segments were productive about 90% or about 30% of the time.

A multiplex PCR was run with 60 Vbeta primers and 13 Jbeta primers. Measured with immunoSEQ multiplex PCR; TCRdb has only the in-frame clones, and not every one. The table has 100,000 to 150,000 clones, 60% to 80% seen once. The J gene is TRBJ1-5, the V gene TRBV15; D gene uncertain. This receptor was obtained from a woman aged 45 to 65 in good health and CMV-seronegative. The source material was PBMCs. CDR3 bases: TGTGCCACCAGCAGAGAAATTGGCCAGCCCCAGCATTTT. This gives the protein CATSREIGQPQHF.